The following is a T cell receptor beta chain sequence with its context. Antigen: not known. This record belongs to a study of metastatic and nonmetastatic thyroid tumors. Germline V gene lookup returns CDR1 MNHNS and CDR2 SASEGT. Trimming stripped 10 bases from V and 4 bases from J, with 18 bases between. The length of the CDR3 is 14 residues. Study outcomes and limitations: It was reported that TCR beta diversity was significantly higher in malignant thyroid tumors than benign nodules, in blood and tumor.

Using MiXCR, TCRdb re-called clones from the PCR reads. Here the sample spans 40,000 or so clones, approximately 12% being singletons. All patients were untreated before thyroid surgery. The sequencing input was blood. This chain connects TRBV6-1 to TRBJ2-3, with D possibly TRBD1 on 5 matching bases. This TCR derives from a female donor with papillary thyroid cancer or a benign thyroid nodule (not recorded which). Some clones in this sample may be carry-over from other donors' samples. The CDR3 region has the DNA TGTGCCACAGAAGGAGTCAGGGTCTCAGATACGCAGTATTTT. Translation: CATEGVRVSDTQYF.